The TCR beta chain described here comes from a study of Ad26.COV2.S vaccination and SARS-CoV-2 variants. Measured with immunoSEQ multiplex PCR; TCRdb has only the in-frame clones, and not every one. The sample yields over 110,000 clones, roughly 85% seen once. The germline V gene encodes CDR1 SGHNT and CDR2 YYREEE (reference sequence). This CDR3 contains 14 residues. The V end lost 0 bases, the J end lost 2 bases, and 8 bases lay between the germline ends. The receptor was derived from a human donor who had recovered from COVID-19. The V and J genes are TRBV5-4 and TRBJ1-2; D unclear. The sequencing used peripheral blood, collected after recovery from COVID-19. This CDR3 is CASSLASSNYGYTF. In DNA, the CDR3 is TGTGCCAGCAGCTTGGCATCATCAAACTATGGCTACACCTTC. The full variable domain, rest sourced from reference TRBV5-4 and TRBJ1-2, is ETGVTQSPTHLIKTRGQQVTLRCSSQSGHNTVSWYQQALGQGPQFIFQYYREEENGRGNFPPRFSGLQFPNYSSELNVNALELDDSALYLCASSLASSNYGYTFGSGTRLTVV.